This record concerns one T cell receptor beta chain sequence. This entry comes from a study of CD8+ T cells in alopecia areata. With 5 bases removed from V and 1 base from J, the gap between germline ends came to 17 bases. The CDR3 contains 16 residues. CDR1 and CDR2 (germline): MGHDK, SYGVNS. Extraction of RNA preceded its reverse transcription into cDNA, which served as the sequencing template. Only in-frame clones appear in the TCRdb table, and some are missing; sequencing was by immunoSEQ multiplex PCR. The sample has about 23,000 clones, 52% seen once. Input material: NKG2D-high CD8+ T cells sorted from blood. The source of this sequence is a human donor with alopecia areata. V and J are TRBV25-1 and TRBJ1-2; D call uncertain. This CDR3 reads CASSFCPDEFNYGYTF. CDR3 sequence (DNA): TGTGCCAGCAGTTTCTGTCCAGATGAGTTTAACTATGGCTACACCTTC.